Each of the 9 T cell receptor beta chains below was sequenced from the same sample in a study of PD-L1 blockade in urothelial cancer. Time point specified: pretreatment peripheral blood. Generated by immunoSEQ multiplex PCR, the TCRdb table keeps only in-frame clones and is missing some. The sample holds 50,000 to 70,000 clones, roughly four fifths seen once. The sample consisted of PBMCs, taken around atezolizumab (anti-PD-L1) treatment. These receptors were obtained from a man between 65 and 85 years old with urothelial cancer.

The CDR3 loop is CASSFRLAGTDTQYF. CDR3 bases: TGTGCCAGCAGCTTCAGACTAGCTGGGACAGATACGCAGTATTTT. The chain joins TRBV13 to TRBJ2-3; 7 positions agree with TRBD2. The V and J ends lost 3 bases and 3 bases, in that order; junction bases with no gene match: 6. This CDR3 is 15 amino acids long. Germline V lookup: CDR1 PRHDT, CDR2 FYEKMQ (reference sequence).

The V gene is TRBV5-1, the J gene TRBJ1-2, with 8 nucleotides matching TRBD1. The germline gives CDR1 SGHRS, CDR2 YFSETQ. This CDR3 is 15 amino acids long. V shed 4 bases, J shed 4 bases, and the junction held 9 bases outside the gene matches. The CDR3 bases are TGCGCCAGCAGCGTTGACAGGGGTCAGGGCTATGGCTACACCTTC. Translating it yields CASSVDRGQGYGYTF.

The V and J genes are TRBV13 and TRBJ2-7; TRBD2 agrees at 11 bases. CDR3 length: 16 residues. The ends lost 3 bases at V and 1 base at J; junction bases unmatched: 5. Germline assignment: CDR1 PRHDT and CDR2 FYEKMQ (reference sequence). Here the CDR3 DNA reads TGTGCCAGCAGCTTGCTAGCGGGAGGACCTTCCTACGAGCAGTACTTC. Its translation: CASSLLAGGPSYEQYF. Full variable domain (missing parts from reference TRBV13 and TRBJ2-7): AAGVIQSPRHLIKEKRETATLKCYPIPRHDTVYWYQQGPGQDPQFLISFYEKMQSDKGSIPDRFSAQQFSDYHSELNMSSLELGDSALYFCASSLLAGGPSYEQYFGPGTRLTVT.

This clone was detected a few times. The chain carries TRBV19 and TRBJ2-1, with D possibly being TRBD2 (6 bases). The germline V and J ends were trimmed by 5 bases and 0 bases, with 8 bases remaining between them. The CDR3 has 14 amino acids. CDR1 LNHDA and CDR2 SQIVND come from the germline V gene (reference sequence). CDR3 bases: TGTGCCAGTAGTGCCGGGGGCTCCTACAATGAGCAGTTCTTC. Its protein is CASSAGGSYNEQFF.

On this clone: Compared with germline, one end of the junction differs, possibly owing to a read error. This sequence joins TRBV25-1 and TRBJ2-1; D may be TRBD2 (6 bases). The CDR3 has 13 amino acids. Germline CDR1 and CDR2: MGHDK and SYGVNS. This chain's CDR3 is CASSERGYTEQFF. The CDR3 DNA follows: TGTGCCAGCAGTGAGCGGGGCTACACTGAGCAGTTCTTC.

The CDR3 bases are TGTGCCAGCAAGATGAGGAACGCAGATACCTACGAGCAGTACTTC. Amino acids: CASKMRNADTYEQYF. The V call is TRBV6-5, the J call TRBJ2-7; D ambiguous. CDR1 and CDR2 (germline): MNHEY, SVGAGI. The CDR3 runs to 15 residues. Between the trimmed V and J ends, which lost 7 bases and 2 bases, there was a span of 18 bases.

The chain is built from TRBV4-3 and TRBJ2-3, with TRBD1 matching 8 bases. Trimming cost V 0 bases and J 9 bases; bases outside gene matches: 5. The CDR3 length is 14 residues. The germline V gene has CDR1 LGHNA and CDR2 YSLEER. The CDR3 nucleotides are TGCGCCAGCAGCCAAGAAGAAGGGACAGGCACGCAGTATTTT. Amino acids: CASSQEEGTGTQYF.

In regard to this clone: Other DNA sequences in this specimen translate into the identical CDR3. The V and J genes are TRBV5-1 and TRBJ1-1; D uncertain. Germline V gene data show CDR1 as SGHRS and CDR2 as YFSETQ. The CDR3 consists of 13 residues. Trimming stripped 0 bases from V and 2 bases from J, with 5 bases between. This CDR3 reads CASSLAVNTEAFF. The CDR3 DNA reads TGCGCCAGCAGCTTGGCTGTTAACACTGAAGCTTTCTTT. Complete variable domain (other parts from reference TRBV5-1 and TRBJ1-1): KAGVTQTPRYLIKTRGQQVTLSCSPISGHRSVSWYQQTPGQGLQFLFEYFSETQRNKGNFPGRFSGRQFSNSRSEMNVSTLELGDSALYLCASSLAVNTEAFFGQGTRLTVV.

The V gene is TRBV5-5, the J gene TRBJ1-4, with 8 bases lining up with TRBD1. V dropped 1 base and J dropped 4; count of bases not matched to a gene: 6. The CDR3 has 16 amino acids. Germline CDR1 SGHKS, CDR2 YYEKEE (reference sequence). The CDR3 nucleotides read TGTGCCAGCAGCTTGCCTGGGACAGGAGTTAATGAAAAACTGTTTTTT. Residues: CASSLPGTGVNEKLFF.